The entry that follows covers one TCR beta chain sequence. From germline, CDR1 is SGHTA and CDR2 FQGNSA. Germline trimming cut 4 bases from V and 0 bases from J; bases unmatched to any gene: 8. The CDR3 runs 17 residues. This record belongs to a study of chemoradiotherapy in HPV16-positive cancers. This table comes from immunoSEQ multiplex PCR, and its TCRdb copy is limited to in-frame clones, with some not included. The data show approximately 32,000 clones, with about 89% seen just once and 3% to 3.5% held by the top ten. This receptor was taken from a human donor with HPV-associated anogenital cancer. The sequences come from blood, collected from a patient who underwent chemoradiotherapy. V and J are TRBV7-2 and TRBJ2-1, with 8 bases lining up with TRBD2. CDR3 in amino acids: CASSSRTSLGSYNEQFF. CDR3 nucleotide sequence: TGTGCCAGCAGCTCCCGGACTAGCCTCGGCTCCTACAATGAGCAGTTCTTC.